This is a list of T cell receptor beta chains from one sample in a study of blood T cell repertoires in COVID-19. The method was immunoSEQ multiplex PCR; TCRdb's version includes in-frame clones alone and lacks a portion of them. This sample has some 130,000 clones, with around four fifths found just once. Sequencing input: PBMCs or T cells enriched from blood (not recorded which). All receptors come from a woman in her fifties or sixties who had recovered from COVID-19. Each CDR3 is given with its conserved first and last residue. A D gene is named only where the DNA matches it firmly.

CDR3 protein | V gene | D gene
CATSDPFVDGYTF | TRBV24-1 | .
CASSPVSGETSDTQYF | TRBV11-2 | .
CASSNDRESTDTQYF | TRBV7-9 | TRBD1
CASSFGRGEQFF | TRBV7-2 | .
CASSGTGGLNEQFF | TRBV2 | TRBD1
CAWSTQGAAEAFF | TRBV30 | TRBD1
CASSQDTSGGHYNEQFF | TRBV4-1 | TRBD2
CASRKSTLGGYEQYF | TRBV27 | .
CASRGQYNEQFF | TRBV6-5 | .
CASSPGTGQETQYF | TRBV18 | TRBD1
CATSRDKQGAGELFF | TRBV15 | TRBD1
CASSLASGQGIRNTEAFF | TRBV5-4 | TRBD1
CGTGTYNEQFF | TRBV7-5 | .
CASILDTTSTDTQYF | TRBV5-1 | .
CSARWERTDTQYF | TRBV29-1 | .
CASSLTGGAAEAFF | TRBV5-1 | TRBD1
CASSIGSGGAKTQYF | TRBV19 | TRBD2
CASSRGQGGAYNEQFF | TRBV7-6 | .
CASSLGTGVNTEAFF | TRBV7-8 | TRBD1
CATLQGAKQFF | TRBV6-5 | TRBD1
CASSESRGDGYTF | TRBV10-1 | .
CASSFRLAGGETQYF | TRBV27 | TRBD2
CATTLGGGVSPYNEQFF | TRBV5-3 | TRBD2
CASSPGGVQGTNYGYTF | TRBV7-8 | .
CASSSDRLNTGELFF | TRBV11-2 | TRBD1
CATLTGGYIQYF | TRBV28 | TRBD1
CASSEAGQGWGYTF | TRBV2 | TRBD1
CASSSGQGVQETQYF | TRBV19 | TRBD1
CASSTTPGRVYSNQPQHF | TRBV19 | .